These T cell receptor beta chains were read from a single sample in a study of shared clonotypes between healthy human individuals. Here immunoSEQ multiplex PCR was the method, and the copy in TCRdb shows in-frame clones only, minus some. The table shows some 2,400,000 clones, with approximately 96% occurring only once. The sample taken for sequencing was naive CD4+ T cells sorted from blood. The receptors shown here come from a man younger than 30 in good health. Both conserved end residues are part of each CDR3. The D gene is left open where the match is weak. Size values are once, few and many counts, or a class for expanded clones, and some rows have none.

13	TRBJ1-6	.	TRBV2	.	CASTQGTNSPLHF	TGTGCCAGCACACAGGGAACCAATTCACCCCTCCACTTT
16	TRBJ2-3	.	TRBV14	TRBD1	CASSQVRGRRTDTQYF	TGTGCCAGCAGCCAAGTTAGGGGGCGCCGGACAGATACGCAGTATTTT
14	TRBJ2-5	.	TRBV5-1	.	CASSIGGGQETQYF	TGCGCCAGCAGCATCGGTGGGGGGCAAGAGACCCAGTACTTC
14	TRBJ2-7	once	TRBV28	.	CASSLTARVSEQYF	TGTGCCAGCAGTTTAACCGCCAGGGTTTCCGAGCAGTACTTC
15	TRBJ2-1	.	TRBV6-5	.	CASSYKGGAEHEQFF	TGTGCCAGCAGTTACAAGGGGGGCGCTGAGCATGAGCAGTTCTTC
15	TRBJ2-1	.	TRBV7-2	TRBD2	CASTTGLAGLKEQFF	TGTGCCAGCACCACGGGACTAGCGGGGCTAAAGGAGCAGTTCTTC
13	TRBJ2-1	.	TRBV15	.	CATSRERYNEQFF	TGTGCCACCAGCAGAGAACGGTACAATGAGCAGTTCTTC
16	TRBJ2-4	.	TRBV14	.	CASSPTGTHLENIQYF	TGTGCCAGCAGCCCCACCGGGACACACCTCGAAAACATTCAGTACTTC
14	TRBJ2-3	few	TRBV5-1	.	CASSLSSGTDTQYF	TGCGCCAGCAGCCTCAGCAGTGGCACAGATACGCAGTATTTT
17	TRBJ2-5	.	TRBV7-2	TRBD2	CASSLALGLAGGETQYF	TGTGCCAGCAGCTTAGCGTTGGGACTAGCGGGAGGAGAGACCCAGTACTTC
14	TRBJ2-3	once	TRBV9	.	CASSPGDSTDTQYF	TGTGCCAGCAGCCCGGGGGATAGCACAGATACGCAGTATTTT
11	TRBJ2-7	.	TRBV30	.	CACRDNYEQYF	TGTGCCTGCAGAGACAACTACGAGCAGTACTTC
19	TRBJ2-2	once	TRBV5-1	TRBD2	CASRTGLTSIAGVGGELFF	TGCGCCAGCAGGACAGGCCTAACTTCCATAGCGGGAGTCGGCGGGGAGCTGTTTTTT
13	TRBJ1-1	once	TRBV29-1	.	CSVEQRQEGQAFF	TGCAGCGTTGAACAGCGACAGGAAGGCCAAGCTTTCTTT
12	TRBJ2-7	.	TRBV7-5	.	CARSPYPSEQYF	TGTGCCAGAAGCCCCTACCCCTCCGAGCAGTACTTC
13	TRBJ2-5	.	TRBV30	.	CAWRPGARETQYF	TGTGCCTGGAGACCGGGGGCGAGGGAGACCCAGTACTTC
13	TRBJ2-7	once	TRBV6-6	.	CASSYNTGYEQYF	TGTGCCAGCAGTTACAATACGGGCTACGAGCAGTACTTC
17	TRBJ2-1	.	TRBV28	.	CASSPDGQPLSYNEQFF	TGTGCCAGCAGTCCAGACGGACAGCCTCTTTCCTACAATGAGCAGTTCTTC
14	TRBJ1-1	.	TRBV19	.	CASSYRHTNTEAFF	TGTGCCAGTAGTTATAGGCACACTAACACTGAAGCTTTCTTT
17	TRBJ2-7	.	TRBV5-4	TRBD1	CASSPGQDRAKSYEQYF	TGTGCCAGCAGCCCGGGGCAAGACAGGGCTAAATCCTACGAGCAGTACTTC
15	TRBJ2-5	.	TRBV30	.	CAWTSTGASQETQYF	TGTGCCTGGACCAGCACGGGGGCCTCCCAAGAGACCCAGTACTTC
14	TRBJ2-2	.	TRBV10-3	TRBD1	CAIMGDRGTGELFF	TGTGCCATCATGGGGGACAGGGGCACCGGGGAGCTGTTTTTT
14	TRBJ2-7	.	TRBV6-6	.	CASSDTGDSYEQYF	TGTGCCAGCAGCGACACGGGGGACTCCTACGAGCAGTACTTC
14	TRBJ2-7	.	TRBV11-2	TRBD1	CASSGTGVAYEQYF	TGTGCCAGCAGCGGGACAGGGGTTGCCTACGAGCAGTACTTC
16	TRBJ1-6	.	TRBV6-1	.	CASSDGGRRDNSPLHF	TGTGCCAGCAGTGACGGGGGTCGGAGGGATAATTCACCCCTCCACTTT
11	TRBJ2-7	.	TRBV2	.	CASSGEYEQYF	TGTGCCAGCAGTGGGGAGTACGAGCAGTACTTC
15	TRBJ1-1	.	TRBV9	.	CASSPPQEMNTEAFF	TGTGCCAGCAGCCCCCCACAGGAGATGAACACTGAAGCTTTCTTT
14	TRBJ2-7	.	TRBV5-6	.	CASSLVTTDYEQYF	TGTGCCAGCAGCTTAGTCACTACCGATTACGAGCAGTACTTC
16	TRBJ1-1	.	TRBV6-6	TRBD1	CASSFLQGEGDTEAFF	TGTGCCAGCAGTTTCCTACAGGGGGAGGGGGACACTGAAGCTTTCTTT
13	TRBJ2-7	.	TRBV10-3	.	CAISDSSNYEQYF	TGTGCCATCAGTGATTCTAGTAACTACGAGCAGTACTTC
12	TRBJ1-1	.	TRBV30	.	CASWTTGTEAFF	TGTGCCTCTTGGACAACAGGGACTGAAGCTTTCTTT
13	TRBJ2-3	.	TRBV5-4	.	CASSLTSTDTQYF	TGTGCCAGCAGCTTGACCTCTACAGATACGCAGTATTTT
13	TRBJ1-1	.	TRBV30	TRBD1	CARRADRGTEAFF	TGTGCCAGGAGGGCGGACAGGGGGACTGAAGCTTTCTTT
16	TRBJ2-5	.	TRBV12-5	.	CASGLVLGRDMETQYF	TGTGCTAGTGGTTTGGTATTGGGCAGGGATATGGAGACCCAGTACTTC
14	TRBJ2-3	.	TRBV7-3	TRBD1	CASSRTGFTDTQYF	TGTGCCAGCAGCCGGACAGGGTTTACAGATACGCAGTATTTT
15	TRBJ1-1	.	TRBV28	.	CASRSSGTLKSEAFF	TGTGCCAGCAGGTCTTCCGGGACGCTAAAGTCAGAAGCTTTCTTT
15	TRBJ2-7	.	TRBV6-5	TRBD2	CASRGGRLAGGEQYF	TGTGCCAGCAGGGGAGGTCGTCTAGCGGGAGGGGAGCAGTACTTC
15	TRBJ2-7	.	TRBV18	TRBD2	CASSPLTSGGYEQYF	TGTGCCAGCTCACCACTCACTAGCGGGGGCTACGAGCAGTACTTC
17	TRBJ1-3	.	TRBV4-1	TRBD1	CASSQDKTGGTGNTIYF	TGCGCCAGCAGCCAAGATAAGACAGGGGGCACTGGAAACACCATATATTTT
14	TRBJ1-6	.	TRBV7-2	TRBD1	CASSLGQGGSPLHF	TGTGCCAGCAGCTTAGGACAGGGAGGCTCACCCCTCCACTTT